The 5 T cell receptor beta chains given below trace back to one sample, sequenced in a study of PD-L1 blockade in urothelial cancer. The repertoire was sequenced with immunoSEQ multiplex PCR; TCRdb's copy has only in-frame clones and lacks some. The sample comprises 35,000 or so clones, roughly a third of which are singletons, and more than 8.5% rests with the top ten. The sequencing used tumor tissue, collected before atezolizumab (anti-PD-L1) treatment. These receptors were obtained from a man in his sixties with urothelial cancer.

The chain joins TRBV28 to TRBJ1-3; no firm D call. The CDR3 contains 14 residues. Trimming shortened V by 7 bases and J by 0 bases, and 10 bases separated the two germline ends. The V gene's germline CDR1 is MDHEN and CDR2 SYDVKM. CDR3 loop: CASKRVTSGNTIYF. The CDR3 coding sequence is TGTGCCAGCAAAAGGGTAACCTCTGGAAACACCATATATTTT.

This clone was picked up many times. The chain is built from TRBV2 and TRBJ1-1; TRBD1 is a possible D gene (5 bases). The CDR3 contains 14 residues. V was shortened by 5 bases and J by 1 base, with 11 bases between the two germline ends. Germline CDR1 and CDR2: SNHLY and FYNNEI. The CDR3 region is CASSIGHQNTEAFF. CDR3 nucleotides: TGTGCCAGCAGTATCGGACACCAGAACACTGAAGCTTTCTTT. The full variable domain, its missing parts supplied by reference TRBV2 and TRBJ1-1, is EPEVTQTPSHQVTQMGQEVILRCVPISNHLYFYWYRQILGQKVEFLVSFYNNEISEKSEIFDDQFSVERPDGSNFTLKIRSTKLEDSAMYFCASSIGHQNTEAFFGQGTRLTVV.

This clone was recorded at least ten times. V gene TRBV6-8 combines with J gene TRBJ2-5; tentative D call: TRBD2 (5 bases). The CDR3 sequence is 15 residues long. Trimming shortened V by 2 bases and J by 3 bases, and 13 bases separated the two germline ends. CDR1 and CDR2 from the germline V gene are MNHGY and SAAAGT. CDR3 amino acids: CASSYNPSGKETQYF. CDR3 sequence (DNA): TGTGCCAGCAGTTACAACCCCAGCGGAAAAGAGACCCAGTACTTC.

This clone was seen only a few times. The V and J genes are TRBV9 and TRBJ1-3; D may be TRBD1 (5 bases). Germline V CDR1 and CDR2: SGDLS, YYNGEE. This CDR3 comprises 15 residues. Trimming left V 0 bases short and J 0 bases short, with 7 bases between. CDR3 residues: CASSVDGGSGNTIYF. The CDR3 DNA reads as TGTGCCAGCAGCGTAGACGGGGGCTCTGGAAACACCATATATTTT.

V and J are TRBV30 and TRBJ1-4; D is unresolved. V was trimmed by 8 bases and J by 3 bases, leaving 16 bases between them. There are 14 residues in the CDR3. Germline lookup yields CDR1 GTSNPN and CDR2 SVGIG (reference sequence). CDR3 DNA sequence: TGTGCCGCCTCTCAAGGGATAGCTAATGAAAAACTGTTTTTT. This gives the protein CAASQGIANEKLFF.